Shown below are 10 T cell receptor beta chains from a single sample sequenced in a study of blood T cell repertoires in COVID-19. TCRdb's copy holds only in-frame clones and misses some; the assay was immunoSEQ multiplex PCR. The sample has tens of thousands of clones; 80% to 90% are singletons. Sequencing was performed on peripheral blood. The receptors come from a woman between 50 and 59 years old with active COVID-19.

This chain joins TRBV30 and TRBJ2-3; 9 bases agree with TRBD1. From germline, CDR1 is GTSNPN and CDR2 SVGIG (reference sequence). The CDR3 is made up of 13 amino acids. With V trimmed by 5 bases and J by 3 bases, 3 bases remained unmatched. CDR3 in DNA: TGTGCCTGGGGGACAGGGTATACAGATACGCAGTATTTT. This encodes CAWGTGYTDTQYF.

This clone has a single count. DNA of the CDR3: TGTGCCAGCAGCTTGGCACTAGCGGGAGTCACCGGGGAGCTGTTTTTT. Amino acids: CASSLALAGVTGELFF. The genes are TRBV5-4 and TRBJ2-2, with 11 bases that match TRBD2. Per the germline V gene, CDR1 is SGHNT and CDR2 is YYREEE (reference sequence). V gave up 0 bases and J gave up 4 bases; unmatched junction bases: 2. CDR3 length equals 16 residues.

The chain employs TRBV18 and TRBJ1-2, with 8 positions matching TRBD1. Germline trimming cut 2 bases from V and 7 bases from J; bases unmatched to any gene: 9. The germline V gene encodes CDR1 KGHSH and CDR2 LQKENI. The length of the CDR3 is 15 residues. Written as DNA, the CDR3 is TGTGCCAGCTCACCAGAAATAGAGGACAGGGCTGGCTACACCTTC. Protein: CASSPEIEDRAGYTF.

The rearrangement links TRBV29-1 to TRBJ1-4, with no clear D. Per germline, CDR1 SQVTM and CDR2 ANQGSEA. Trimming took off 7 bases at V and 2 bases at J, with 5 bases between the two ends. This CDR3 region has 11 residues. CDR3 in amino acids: CSGGTNEKLFF. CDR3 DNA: TGCAGCGGCGGGACTAATGAAAAACTGTTTTTT.

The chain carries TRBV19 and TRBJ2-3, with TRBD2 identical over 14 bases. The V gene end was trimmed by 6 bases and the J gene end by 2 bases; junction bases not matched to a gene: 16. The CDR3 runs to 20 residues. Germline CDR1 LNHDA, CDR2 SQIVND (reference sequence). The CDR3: CASSGARSGLAGVTTDTQYF. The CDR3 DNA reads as TGTGCCAGTAGCGGCGCCCGCTCGGGACTAGCGGGAGTAACCACAGATACGCAGTATTTT.

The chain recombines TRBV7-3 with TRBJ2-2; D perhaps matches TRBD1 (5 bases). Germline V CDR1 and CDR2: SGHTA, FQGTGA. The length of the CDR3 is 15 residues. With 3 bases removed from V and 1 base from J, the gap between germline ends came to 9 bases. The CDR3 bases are TGTGCCAGCAGCTTGGGGCAGGTGAACACCGGGGAGCTGTTTTTT. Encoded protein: CASSLGQVNTGELFF.

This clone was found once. CDR3 in amino acids: CASTRTGENTGELFF. CDR3 DNA sequence: TGTGCCAGCACCCGGACAGGGGAGAACACCGGGGAGCTGTTTTTT. The chain combines TRBV13 with TRBJ2-2; the match to TRBD1 covers 9 bases. Germline CDR1 reads PRHDT; CDR2 reads FYEKMQ (reference sequence). The CDR3 sequence is 15 residues long. V lost 7 bases and J lost 1; bases outside the gene matches: 4.

CDR3 loop: CASSNKGDYEQYF. As DNA, the CDR3 is TGCGCCAGCAGCAACAAGGGGGACTACGAGCAGTACTTC. The chain couples TRBV5-1 to TRBJ2-7, with a possible D match to TRBD1 (6 bases). CDR1 and CDR2 (germline): SGHRS, YFSETQ. Trimming stripped 4 bases from V and 3 bases from J, with 11 bases between. The CDR3 extends over 13 amino acids.

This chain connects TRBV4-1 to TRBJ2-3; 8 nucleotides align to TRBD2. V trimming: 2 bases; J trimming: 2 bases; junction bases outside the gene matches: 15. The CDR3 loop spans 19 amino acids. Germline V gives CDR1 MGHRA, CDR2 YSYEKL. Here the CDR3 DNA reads TGCGCCAGCAGCCAACGGGGGTATAGAGCGGGAGCCCCCACAGATACGCAGTATTTT. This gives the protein CASSQRGYRAGAPTDTQYF.

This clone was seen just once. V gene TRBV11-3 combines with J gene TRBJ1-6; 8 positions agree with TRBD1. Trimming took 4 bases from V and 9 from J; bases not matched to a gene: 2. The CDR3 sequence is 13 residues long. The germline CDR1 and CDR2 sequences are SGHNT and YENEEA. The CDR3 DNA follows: TGTGCCAGCAGCTCAGGGACAGGTTCACCCCTCCACTTT. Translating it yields CASSSGTGSPLHF. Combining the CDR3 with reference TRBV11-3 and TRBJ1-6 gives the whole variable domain EAGVVQSPRYKIIEKKQPVAFWCNPISGHNTLYWYLQNLGQGPELLIRYENEEAVDDSQLPKDRFSAERLKGVDSTLKIQPAELGDSAVYLCASSSGTGSPLHFGNGTRLTVT.